This is a list of T cell receptor beta chains from one sample in a study of shared clonotypes between healthy human individuals. This table comes from immunoSEQ multiplex PCR, and its TCRdb copy is limited to in-frame clones, with some not included. The table has more than 450,000 clones, less than 85% seen once. Sequenced material: PBMCs. These receptors originate from a woman aged 35 to 49 in good health. Some clones in this sample may be carry-over from other donors' samples. Both conserved end residues are part of each CDR3. The D gene is left open where the match is weak. Clone size is not always given. Where it is, it says once, few, many or a class for expanded clones.

j_gene	d_gene	v_gene	abundance	CDR3nt	CDR3aa
TRBJ2-7	NA	TRBV7-9	once	TGTGCCAGCAGCTCCAGTCTTACGTCGGCGGGTTACTACGAGCAGTACTTC	CASSSSLTSAGYYEQYF
TRBJ2-3	TRBD1	TRBV11-2	few	TGTGCCAGCGGAAAAACCGGGACAGGGGCTGATACGCAGTATTTT	CASGKTGTGADTQYF
TRBJ2-2	TRBD1	TRBV29-1	NA	TGCAGCGTGACCACCGGGACAGTCACCGGGGAGCTGTTTTTT	CSVTTGTVTGELFF
TRBJ2-2	NA	TRBV7-2	NA	TGTGCCAGCAGCTTGTACGGGGTAGGAACCGGGGAGCTGTTTTTT	CASSLYGVGTGELFF
TRBJ2-6	NA	TRBV7-9	once	TGTGCCAGCACCCAAGCTGGGGCCAACGTCCTGACTTTC	CASTQAGANVLTF
TRBJ2-6	NA	TRBV28	NA	TGTGCCAGCGGAACGGGAGCAACTGGGGCCAACGTCCTGACTTTC	CASGTGATGANVLTF
TRBJ2-5	TRBD2	TRBV10-2	once	TGCGCCAGCAGTGTGAGCGGGACCCAAGAGACCCAGTACTTC	CASSVSGTQETQYF
TRBJ2-7	TRBD2	TRBV7-9	NA	TGTGCCAGCAGCTTATCCTCCGGGACTACGAGCTCCTACGAGCAGTACTTC	CASSLSSGTTSSYEQYF
TRBJ1-2	NA	TRBV30	NA	TGTGCCTGGAGTCTCAGATATGGCTACACCTTC	CAWSLRYGYTF
TRBJ1-2	TRBD1	TRBV7-2	once	TGTGCCAGCAGCTTAGTGGCAGGGGGGAACTATGGCTACACCTTC	CASSLVAGGNYGYTF
TRBJ2-7	TRBD2	TRBV28	NA	TGTGCCAGCAGCGGGACTAGTAACTACGAGCAGTACTTC	CASSGTSNYEQYF
TRBJ1-3	TRBD1	TRBV13	NA	TGTGCCAGCAGCTTGATACGGGTGGGGACAGGGCGAAACACCATATATTTT	CASSLIRVGTGRNTIYF
TRBJ1-4	NA	TRBV29-1	few	TGCAGCGTTGGTAAGGCCACCAATGAAAAACTGTTTTTT	CSVGKATNEKLFF
TRBJ1-4	NA	TRBV9	NA	TGTGCCAGCAGCGTAACGGTGAATGAAAAACTGTTTTTT	CASSVTVNEKLFF
TRBJ2-5	NA	TRBV28	few	TGTGCCAGCACTAGGGGAGACCAAGAGACCCAGTACTTC	CASTRGDQETQYF
TRBJ1-5	TRBD1	TRBV30	once	TGTGCCTGGAGTGTAGGGAGTGGAGGGGGCGGGAATCAGCCCCAGCATTTT	CAWSVGSGGGGNQPQHF
TRBJ2-5	TRBD2	TRBV28	NA	TGTGCCAGCAGTCTTTCAGTCAGGGCTAGCGGGAGGGGGTTTGAGACCCAGTACTTC	CASSLSVRASGRGFETQYF
TRBJ2-7	TRBD2	TRBV7-9	NA	TGTGCCAGCAGCTTAACGCCCCCCGGGACTAGCAGGCACGAGCAGTACTTC	CASSLTPPGTSRHEQYF
TRBJ2-5	NA	TRBV4-1	once	TGCGCCAGCAGCCATGCGGGGACAAACCAAGAGACCCAGTACTTC	CASSHAGTNQETQYF
TRBJ1-5	NA	TRBV7-6	few	TGTGCCAGCAGCCCAAGCCGAGTTGCTCAGCCCCAGCATTTT	CASSPSRVAQPQHF
TRBJ1-1	NA	TRBV10-3	NA	TGTGCCATCACCCTTGACAGATTTAACACTGAAGCTTTCTTT	CAITLDRFNTEAFF
TRBJ2-5	TRBD2	TRBV19	NA	TGTGCCAGTAGTTCCCCCGGGAGGGTTAAAGAGACCCAGTACTTC	CASSSPGRVKETQYF
TRBJ2-3	TRBD1	TRBV19	NA	TGTGCCACCAAGGACAGGCAAAACGGTTTCACAGATACGCAGTATTTT	CATKDRQNGFTDTQYF
TRBJ2-2	TRBD2	TRBV6-1	NA	TGTGCCAGCAGTGAATACTGGCGGGAGCCCACCGGGGAGCTGTTTTTT	CASSEYWREPTGELFF
TRBJ2-5	NA	TRBV19	NA	TGTGCCAGTAGTGAGATAACTAGGCAAGAGACCCAGTACTTC	CASSEITRQETQYF
TRBJ2-1	NA	TRBV18	once	TGTGCCAGCTCACCAGCGCAGCCGGCCTACAATGAGCAGTTCTTC	CASSPAQPAYNEQFF
TRBJ2-7	TRBD1	TRBV6-6	once	TGTGCCAGCAGTTACCCGGACAGGGTTCGCGAGCAGTACTTC	CASSYPDRVREQYF
TRBJ2-3	TRBD2	TRBV27	NA	TGTGCCAGCAGTTTAGGAGCGGGAGGGGATGCAGATACGCAGTATTTT	CASSLGAGGDADTQYF
TRBJ2-3	TRBD2	TRBV7-2	NA	TGTGCCAGCAGCTTAGCCCAGCGGGGGAATACGCAGTATTTT	CASSLAQRGNTQYF
TRBJ1-2	TRBD1	TRBV28	NA	TGTGCCAGCCATTGGCGGGACAGGGACTATGGCTACACCTTC	CASHWRDRDYGYTF
TRBJ2-1	NA	TRBV5-1	NA	TGCGCCAGCAGCGGGGGCGGGAGCTCCTACAATGAGCAGTTCTTC	CASSGGGSSYNEQFF
TRBJ2-3	NA	TRBV7-6	NA	TGTGCCAGCAGCTTAGGGGTGACCGGCCAAGATACGCAGTATTTT	CASSLGVTGQDTQYF
TRBJ1-2	NA	TRBV29-1	NA	TGCAGCGTTCCAAAAGACACTGGATGGACTTTTGGCTACACCTTC	CSVPKDTGWTFGYTF